Each of the 22 T cell receptor beta chains below was sequenced from the same sample in a study of blood T cell repertoires in COVID-19. Repertoires were generated with immunoSEQ multiplex PCR, while TCRdb's copy carries only in-frame clones and drops some. Of about 160,000 clones detected, under 90% appear once; the ten largest clones hold over 15%. The sequencing sample was made of PBMCs or T cells enriched from blood (not recorded which). The receptors were sampled from a man between 60 and 70 years old who had recovered from COVID-19.

This chain uses TRBV19 with TRBJ1-2; D might be TRBD1 (5 bases). The CDR3 is 15 amino acids. V was clipped by 4 bases and J by 8 bases, with 20 bases between them. Germline V lookup: CDR1 LNHDA, CDR2 SQIVND (reference sequence). CDR3 amino acids: CASSSSGTAFVGYTF. The CDR3 DNA follows: TGTGCCAGTAGTAGTTCCGGGACTGCTTTTGTCGGCTACACCTTC.

This chain connects TRBV3-1 (or the pseudogene TRBV3-2) to TRBJ1-3, with TRBD1 identical over 7 bases. The V and J ends lost 1 base and 3 bases, in that order; junction bases with no gene match: 6. CDR3 length: 16 residues. Germline V gene sequence: CDR1 LGHDT, CDR2 YNNKEL (reference sequence). CDR3: CASSQAAGGGGNTIYF. For the CDR3, the DNA is TGTGCCAGCAGCCAAGCCGCAGGGGGAGGTGGAAACACCATATATTTT.

The chain links TRBV11-2 to TRBJ2-1, with 12 positions matching TRBD2. Trimming at V came to 5 bases and at J to 7 bases, leaving 12 bases not matched to a gene. Germline V gene data show CDR1 as SGHAT and CDR2 as FQNNGV. This CDR3 has 17 residues. Here the CDR3 DNA reads TGTGCCAGCAGCCCCTACCCGACTAGCGGGAGTTTGAATGAGCAGTTCTTC. The encoded protein is CASSPYPTSGSLNEQFF.

The CDR3 sequence is CASRGGTKETQYF. As DNA, the CDR3 is TGTGCCAGCAGAGGGGGGACTAAAGAGACCCAGTACTTC. This chain uses TRBV11-1 with TRBJ2-5; weak D call: TRBD2 (7 bases). Germline V gene sequence: CDR1 SGHAT, CDR2 FQDESV (reference sequence). With 6 bases removed from V and 3 bases from J, the gap between germline ends came to 11 bases. The CDR3 is 13 amino acids. Full variable domain (missing parts from reference TRBV11-1 and TRBJ2-5): EAEVAQSPRYKITEKSQAVAFWCDPISGHATLYWYRQILGQGPELLVQFQDESVVDDSQLPKDRFSAERLKGVDSTLKIQPAELGDSAMYLCASRGGTKETQYFGPGTRLLVL.

The rearrangement links TRBV20-1 to TRBJ2-5; D gene uncertain. Deletions cut 6 bases from V and 5 bases from J, with 4 bases between. The germline V gene has CDR1 DFQATT and CDR2 SNEGSKA (reference sequence). The CDR3 is 9 amino acids. DNA of the CDR3: TGCAGTGCCCCTGAGACCCAGTACTTC. Encoded protein: CSAPETQYF.

This rearrangement joins TRBV2 to TRBJ2-5; possible D gene TRBD1, 6 bases. Deletions cut 10 bases from V and 1 base from J, with 13 bases between. The CDR3 totals 13 residues. Germline V CDR1 and CDR2: SNHLY, FYNNEI. The CDR3 DNA reads TGTGCCACCCGGGACACCCTCCAAGAGACCCAGTACTTC. As protein: CATRDTLQETQYF.

The chain is built from TRBV7-7 and TRBJ2-2, with 8 bases matching TRBD1. Germline V CDR1 and CDR2: SSHAT, FNYEAQ (reference sequence). The ends lost 2 bases at V and 5 bases at J; junction bases unmatched: 4. The CDR3 covers 15 residues. CDR3 residues: CASSLSQGATGELFF. The CDR3, as DNA: TGTGCCAGCAGCTTAAGCCAGGGGGCAACCGGGGAGCTGTTTTTT.

This chain connects TRBV9 to TRBJ1-4; the D is unclear. This CDR3 is built from 12 residues. Germline lookup yields CDR1 SGDLS and CDR2 YYNGEE. V was trimmed by 2 bases and J by 6 bases, leaving 5 bases between them. Here the CDR3 reads CASSVTDEKLFF. The DNA for the CDR3 is TGTGCCAGCAGCGTTACAGATGAAAAACTGTTTTTT. Variable domain in full (rest from reference TRBV9 and TRBJ1-4): DSGVTQTPKHLITATGQRVTLRCSPRSGDLSVYWYQQSLDQGLQFLIQYYNGEERAKGNILERFSAQQFPDLHSELNLSSLELGDSALYFCASSVTDEKLFFGSGTQLSVL.

The chain employs TRBV28 and TRBJ1-5; D remains unclear. The germline V gene encodes CDR1 MDHEN and CDR2 SYDVKM. With 6 bases removed from V and 7 bases from J, the gap between germline ends came to 10 bases. CDR3 length: 12 amino acids. The CDR3, as DNA: TGTGCCAGCAGGGAAGGGAGGCAGCCCCAGCATTTT. Its protein is CASREGRQPQHF.

The gene calls are TRBV29-1 and TRBJ2-7; 10 bases map to TRBD1. Germline V gene sequence: CDR1 SQVTM, CDR2 ANQGSEA. The V gene end was trimmed by 7 bases and the J gene end by 4 bases; junction bases not matched to a gene: 7. This CDR3 contains 13 residues. The CDR3 is CSAVRTGGYEQYF. The CDR3 nucleotides are TGCAGCGCGGTCCGGACAGGGGGTTACGAGCAGTACTTC.

The V gene is TRBV12-3 or TRBV12-4, the J gene TRBJ1-2, with D uncertain. The CDR3 covers 13 residues. The ends were cut back, 8 bases at V and 3 bases at J, with 13 bases in the middle. In nucleotides, the CDR3 is TGTGCCAGCGGTCCACTGCGGGACTATGGCTACACCTTC. Protein: CASGPLRDYGYTF.

CDR3 sequence (DNA): TGTGCCAGCAGCCAAGAATTAGTCTCCAATGAGCAGTTCTTC. This codes for CASSQELVSNEQFF. V is TRBV14 and J is TRBJ2-1, with no clear D. In germline, CDR1 is SGHDN, CDR2 FVKESK. V was shortened by 0 bases and J by 6 bases, with 9 bases between the two germline ends. The CDR3 is 14 residues long. Based on the CDR3 plus reference TRBV14 and TRBJ2-1, the full variable domain is EAGVTQFPSHSVIEKGQTVTLRCDPISGHDNLYWYRRVMGKEIKFLLHFVKESKQDESGMPNNRFLAERTGGTYSTLKVQPAELEDSGVYFCASSQELVSNEQFFGPGTRLTVL.

V and J are TRBV6-5 and TRBJ1-4; D possibly corresponds to TRBD1 (6 bases). The CDR3 consists of 16 residues. Germline V lookup: CDR1 MNHEY, CDR2 SVGAGI. Trimming took 2 bases from V and 3 from J, leaving 13 bases between them. Here the CDR3 DNA reads TGTGCCAGCAGTTACACAGGGAGAGGTGCTAATGAAAAACTGTTTTTT. It yields the protein CASSYTGRGANEKLFF.

This clone showed up just a few times. CDR3 sequence (DNA): TGTGCCAGCACCTGGACTACGCAAGAGACCCAGTACTTC. It codes for CASTWTTQETQYF. The chain is built from TRBV7-3 and TRBJ2-5; a possible D gene is TRBD2 (6 bases). The CDR3 covers 13 residues. V was cut by 7 bases and J by 2 bases, with 11 bases left in between. Germline-derived CDR1 and CDR2 are SGHTA and FQGTGA.

The chain recombines TRBV15 with TRBJ1-1; D is unclear. Germline V gene data show CDR1 as LNHNV and CDR2 as YYDKDF (reference sequence). The germline V and J ends were trimmed by 0 bases and 3 bases, with 17 bases remaining between them. The CDR3 consists of 17 residues. The CDR3 sequence is CATSRDARRVLDTEAFF. As DNA, the CDR3 is TGTGCCACCAGCAGAGATGCCCGGAGGGTGTTGGACACTGAAGCTTTCTTT.

V gene TRBV27 combines with J gene TRBJ1-1; a weak D match, TRBD1 (6 bases). V lost 7 bases and J lost 4, with 13 bases in between. Germline V gene sequence: CDR1 MNHEY, CDR2 SMNVEV (reference sequence). The CDR3 extends over 13 amino acids. The CDR3 DNA sequence: TGTGCCAGCAAACGACAGGTGTCCACTGAAGCTTTCTTT. Protein sequence: CASKRQVSTEAFF.

The gene calls are TRBV6-4 and TRBJ2-1, with 11 bases aligning to TRBD2. Trimming at V came to 5 bases and at J to 2 bases, leaving 5 bases not matched to a gene. The germline CDR1 and CDR2 sequences are MRHNA and SNTAGT. The CDR3 is made up of 16 amino acids. CDR3: CASSPGTSGTYNEQFF. The DNA for the CDR3 is TGTGCCAGCAGTCCCGGGACTAGCGGAACCTACAATGAGCAGTTCTTC.

The chain has TRBV19 and TRBJ1-1, with 7 positions matching TRBD1. Germline-derived CDR1 and CDR2 are LNHDA and SQIVND (reference sequence). This CDR3 region has 14 residues. Germline trimming cut 6 bases from V and 0 bases from J; bases unmatched to any gene: 4. CDR3 in amino acids: CASRLQGMNTEAFF. In DNA form, the CDR3 reads TGTGCCAGTAGGCTACAGGGGATGAACACTGAAGCTTTCTTT. Full variable domain (remainder filled in from reference TRBV19 and TRBJ1-1): DGGITQSPKYLFRKEGQNVTLSCEQNLNHDAMYWYRQDPGQGLRLIYYSQIVNDFQKGDIAEGYSVSREKKESFPLTVTSAQKNPTAFYLCASRLQGMNTEAFFGQGTRLTVV.

The chain recombines TRBV7-2 with TRBJ1-1; D call uncertain. V was cut by 6 bases and J by 4 bases, with 18 bases left in between. The CDR3 sequence is 15 residues long. CDR1 is SGHTA and CDR2 is FQGNSA in the germline V gene. CDR3 residues: CASRGGGQVGTEAFF. The CDR3 coding sequence is TGTGCCAGCAGGGGTGGAGGGCAGGTTGGCACTGAAGCTTTCTTT.

V usage is TRBV9 and J usage is TRBJ2-5, with D possibly matching TRBD2 (6 bases). The CDR3 totals 16 residues. Germline CDR1 reads SGDLS; CDR2 reads YYNGEE. With 3 bases removed from V and 1 base from J, the gap between germline ends came to 16 bases. CDR3 nucleotides: TGTGCCAGCAGCGGAGGGGCTTGGACTACCCAAGAGACCCAGTACTTC. Its protein is CASSGGAWTTQETQYF.

The chain has TRBV28 and TRBJ2-3; no clear D gene. The length of the CDR3 is 14 residues. Germline CDR1 is MDHEN and CDR2 is SYDVKM. V lost 3 bases, J lost 1 base, and 8 bases lay in between. The CDR3: CASSFQKRTDTQYF. The CDR3 DNA reads TGTGCCAGCAGTTTTCAAAAGCGCACAGATACGCAGTATTTT.

The chain links TRBV7-2 to TRBJ2-2, with D perhaps TRBD2 (6 bases). The germline CDR1 and CDR2 sequences are SGHTA and FQGNSA. V gave up 3 bases and J gave up 0 bases, with 8 bases separating them. The CDR3 is made up of 15 amino acids. CDR3 DNA sequence: TGTGCCAGCAGCTTCCGCGGGGCGAACACCGGGGAGCTGTTTTTT. As protein: CASSFRGANTGELFF.